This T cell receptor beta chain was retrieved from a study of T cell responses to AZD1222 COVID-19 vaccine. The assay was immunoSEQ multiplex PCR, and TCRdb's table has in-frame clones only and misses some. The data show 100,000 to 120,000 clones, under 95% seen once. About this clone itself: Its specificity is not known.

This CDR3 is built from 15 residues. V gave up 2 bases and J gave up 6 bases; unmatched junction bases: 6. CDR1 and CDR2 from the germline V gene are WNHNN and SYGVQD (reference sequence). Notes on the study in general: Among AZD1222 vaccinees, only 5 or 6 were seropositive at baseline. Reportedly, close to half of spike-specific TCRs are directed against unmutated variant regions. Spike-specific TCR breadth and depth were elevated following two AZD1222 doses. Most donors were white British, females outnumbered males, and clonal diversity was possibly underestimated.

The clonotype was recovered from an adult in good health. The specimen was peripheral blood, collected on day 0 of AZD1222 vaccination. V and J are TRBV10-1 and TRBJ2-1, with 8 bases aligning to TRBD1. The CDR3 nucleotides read TGCGCCAGCAGTGAGGGCAGGGGGCACGGCAATGAGCAGTTCTTC. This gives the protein CASSEGRGHGNEQFF.